Shown below are 25 T cell receptor beta chains from a single sample sequenced in a study of beta chain features in type 1 diabetes. Reverse transcribing all isolated RNA meant expressed TCRB transcripts were sequenced. Libraries were prepared by immunoSEQ multiplex PCR; TCRdb keeps only in-frame clonotypes and omits some of them. The sample shows 200,000 to 300,000 clones, about 71% of them seen only once. Sequencing was carried out using naive CD4+ T cells from blood. These receptor sequences come from a man aged 30 to 39 in good health.

CDR3 sequence: CASSLNYLEQYF. CDR3 DNA sequence: TGTGCCAGCAGCCTAAACTATTTGGAGCAGTACTTC. V is TRBV2 and J is TRBJ2-7; D remains ambiguous. Trimming took 6 bases from V and 7 from J, leaving 13 bases between them. The CDR3 spans 12 residues. CDR1 and CDR2 from the germline V gene are SNHLY and FYNNEI.

The V gene is TRBV28, the J gene TRBJ2-6, with D maybe TRBD1 (6 bases). V was clipped by 4 bases and J by 2 bases, with 6 bases between them. CDR3 length: 14 amino acids. CDR1 and CDR2 from the germline V gene are MDHEN and SYDVKM. CDR3 nucleotide sequence: TGTGCCAGCAGTTCAGGGGCTGGGGCCAACGTCCTGACTTTC. Translated, it gives CASSSGAGANVLTF.

This chain uses TRBV30 with TRBJ2-7; a weak D match, TRBD2 (5 bases). The CDR3 extends over 12 amino acids. V lost 7 bases and J 6 bases, leaving 16 bases between the germline ends. Germline values: CDR1 GTSNPN, CDR2 SVGIG (reference sequence). The CDR3 spells CASAGQRSEQYF. In DNA form, the CDR3 reads TGTGCCTCTGCCGGCCAGCGGAGCGAGCAGTACTTC.

In the case of this clone: Germline and junction disagree at one end, which may indicate a read error. The chain uses TRBV7-2 and TRBJ2-5, with D possibly TRBD1 on 6 matching bases. Germline CDR1 and CDR2: SGHTA and FQGNSA. This CDR3 comprises 13 residues. The CDR3 loop reads CASSLSRGEAQYF. The CDR3 nucleotides are TGTGCCAGCAGCTTATCCAGGGGAGAGGCCCAGTACTTC.

The V gene is TRBV9, the J gene TRBJ2-1; D is perhaps TRBD2 (6 bases). Trimming pared 0 bases from V and 5 bases from J, leaving 12 bases between. Germline-derived CDR1 and CDR2 are SGDLS and YYNGEE. The CDR3 length is 15 residues. The CDR3 spells CASSVGWGEHNEQFF. The CDR3 bases are TGTGCCAGCAGCGTAGGTTGGGGGGAGCACAATGAGCAGTTCTTC.

The chain uses TRBV20-1 and TRBJ1-4; no firm D call. Trimming took off 6 bases at V and 15 bases at J, with 17 bases between the two ends. The germline gives CDR1 DFQATT, CDR2 SNEGSKA (reference sequence). The CDR3 has 11 residues. This chain's CDR3 is CSAIIEGLVFF. In nucleotides, the CDR3 is TGCAGTGCCATTATCGAGGGATTGGTGTTTTTT.

The rearrangement uses TRBV12-5 and TRBJ2-7; D not resolved. Trimming left V 2 bases short and J 9 bases short, with 2 bases between. Germline lookup yields CDR1 LGHNT and CDR2 FRNRAP. The CDR3 spans 9 residues. The CDR3 bases are TGTGCTAGTGGTTTGCCGCAGTACTTC. This encodes CASGLPQYF.

The V gene is TRBV6-6, the J gene TRBJ2-5; D gene unclear. The CDR3 loop spans 14 amino acids. Looked up from germline, CDR1 is MNHNY and CDR2 is SVGAGI (reference sequence). V was pared by 0 bases and J by 8 bases, with 13 bases between. The CDR3 sequence: CASSYSTLGRTQYF. CDR3 nucleotide sequence: TGTGCCAGCAGTTACTCGACACTGGGTCGAACCCAGTACTTC.

This CDR3 is CASRYRANSYEQYF. CDR3 DNA sequence: TGTGCCAGTCGTTACAGGGCTAACTCCTACGAGCAGTACTTC. V usage is TRBV2 and J usage is TRBJ2-7, with a possible D match to TRBD1 (6 bases). This CDR3 comprises 14 residues. Germline lookup yields CDR1 SNHLY and CDR2 FYNNEI. Between the trimmed V and J ends, which lost 9 bases and 0 bases, there was a span of 15 bases. Filled out from reference TRBV2 and TRBJ2-7, the complete variable domain reads EPEVTQTPSHQVTQMGQEVILRCVPISNHLYFYWYRQILGQKVEFLVSFYNNEISEKSEIFDDQFSVERPDGSNFTLKIRSTKLEDSAMYFCASRYRANSYEQYFGPGTRLTVT.

The genes are TRBV29-1 and TRBJ1-1; a possible D gene is TRBD1 (5 bases). Germline-derived CDR1 and CDR2 are SQVTM and ANQGSEA. V lost 5 bases and J lost 1, with 14 bases in between. The CDR3 sequence is 14 residues long. The CDR3 reads CSVKGGGENTEAFF. As DNA, the CDR3 is TGCAGCGTTAAAGGAGGAGGGGAGAACACTGAAGCTTTCTTT. The variable domain in full, with the rest retrieved from reference TRBV29-1 and TRBJ1-1, is SAVISQKPSRDICQRGTSLTIQCQVDSQVTMMFWYRQQPGQSLTLIATANQGSEATYESGFVIDKFPISRPNLTFSTLTVSNMSPEDSSIYLCSVKGGGENTEAFFGQGTRLTVV.

The chain combines TRBV6-6 with TRBJ2-1, with TRBD1 as a possible D gene (5 bases). V dropped 6 bases and J dropped 8 bases, with 20 bases sitting between them. Germline CDR1 MNHNY, CDR2 SVGAGI (reference sequence). CDR3 length equals 15 residues. CDR3 DNA sequence: TGTGCCAGCAGCTACCTAGGCAGGGTGTACGATGAGCAGTTCTTC. It is translated as CASSYLGRVYDEQFF.

V is TRBV7-2 and J is TRBJ1-6; TRBD1 matches at 7 bases. CDR3 length: 14 residues. Germline V gene sequence: CDR1 SGHTA, CDR2 FQGNSA. V lost 5 bases, J lost 9 bases, and 7 bases stayed unmatched. The CDR3 here is CASSQGQPISPLHF. CDR3 DNA sequence: TGTGCCAGCAGCCAGGGACAGCCGATTTCACCCCTCCACTTT.

Regarding this clone: Other DNA sequences in the same sample also yield this CDR3. The CDR3 DNA follows: TGCGCCAGCAGAGGGACGGTCCAAGAGACCCAGTACTTC. The encoded protein is CASRGTVQETQYF. The J gene is TRBJ2-5, the V gene TRBV5-1; D could derive from TRBD1 or TRBD2 (5 bases each). This CDR3 spans 13 amino acids. Germline CDR1 is SGHRS and CDR2 is YFSETQ. V dropped 5 bases and J dropped 1 base, with 9 bases sitting between them.

The J gene is TRBJ2-3, the V gene TRBV29-1; tentatively, D is TRBD1 (5 bases). In germline, CDR1 is SQVTM, CDR2 ANQGSEA. Trimming removed 5 bases from V and 10 bases from J, with 16 bases in between. CDR3 length: 12 amino acids. The CDR3 spells CSVHLQDLAQYF. The CDR3 region has the DNA TGCAGCGTTCACCTACAGGATTTAGCGCAGTATTTT.

V and J are TRBV5-1 and TRBJ1-1, with TRBD1 identical over 8 bases. V trimming: 4 bases; J trimming: 3 bases; junction bases outside the gene matches: 5. There are 14 residues in the CDR3. Germline lookup yields CDR1 SGHRS and CDR2 YFSETQ. The CDR3 loop reads CASSRDRGDTEAFF. The CDR3 nucleotides read TGCGCCAGCAGCCGCGACAGGGGTGACACTGAAGCTTTCTTT.

V gene TRBV30 combines with J gene TRBJ2-7; D unresolved. Trimming pared 3 bases from V and 4 bases from J, leaving 10 bases between. CDR3 length: 12 residues. CDR1 GTSNPN and CDR2 SVGIG come from the germline V gene (reference sequence). The CDR3 loop is CAWSAGLYEQYF. CDR3 DNA: TGTGCCTGGAGCGCCGGTTTGTACGAGCAGTACTTC.

This clone was detected only a few times. The J gene is TRBJ2-2, the V gene TRBV23-1; TRBD1 is a possible D gene (6 bases). TRBV23-1 is sorted into the ORF group, with uncertain function. The CDR3 is made up of 13 amino acids. Trimming stripped 0 bases from V and 11 bases from J, with 10 bases between. As DNA, the CDR3 is TGCGCCAGCAGTCAATCCCTGACAGGAGAGCTGTTTTTT. Protein: CASSQSLTGELFF.

The rearrangement links TRBV28 to TRBJ2-7; D unclear. Trimming pared 6 bases from V and 3 bases from J, leaving 6 bases between. Germline assignment: CDR1 MDHEN and CDR2 SYDVKM. CDR3 length: 11 residues. CDR3 protein: CASRHNYEQYF. The CDR3 DNA reads TGTGCCAGCAGACATAACTACGAGCAGTACTTC.

V gene TRBV9 combines with J gene TRBJ2-7; TRBD2 is a possible D gene (6 bases). The V end was cut by 0 bases, the J end by 3 bases, with 10 bases between. The germline gives CDR1 SGDLS, CDR2 YYNGEE. The CDR3 has 14 amino acids. In DNA, the CDR3 is TGTGCCAGCAGCGTAGGACTAGAGGTCTACGAGCAGTACTTC. This gives the protein CASSVGLEVYEQYF.

This rearrangement joins TRBV30 to TRBJ2-5; 7 nucleotides line up with TRBD2. Germline lookup yields CDR1 GTSNPN and CDR2 SVGIG (reference sequence). This CDR3 is built from 14 residues. Trimming cost V 3 bases and J 4 bases; bases outside gene matches: 8. The CDR3 sequence: CAWRGFGTIETQYF. As DNA, the CDR3 is TGTGCCTGGAGGGGCTTCGGGACTATAGAGACCCAGTACTTC.

This clone was observed once. The chain carries TRBV7-2 and TRBJ1-6; D is perhaps TRBD1 (5 bases). Between the trimmed V and J ends, which lost 3 bases and 4 bases, there was a span of 13 bases. The CDR3 runs to 16 residues. Germline CDR1 and CDR2: SGHTA and FQGNSA. The CDR3 is CASSFREQAYNSPLHF. The CDR3 DNA sequence: TGTGCCAGCAGCTTTCGCGAACAGGCATATAATTCACCCCTCCACTTT.

This clone has only a few counts. This CDR3 is CAWGRMNTEAFF. CDR3 DNA: TGTGCCTGGGGGAGGATGAACACTGAAGCTTTCTTT. This chain links TRBV30 with TRBJ1-1; no reliable D call. The CDR3 runs 12 residues. Germline V gene sequence: CDR1 GTSNPN, CDR2 SVGIG (reference sequence). With 5 bases removed from V and 0 bases from J, the gap between germline ends came to 7 bases.

The chain joins TRBV30 to TRBJ2-1; perhaps TRBD2 as D (6 bases). The CDR3 totals 12 residues. Per the germline V gene, CDR1 is GTSNPN and CDR2 is SVGIG (reference sequence). V lost 2 bases and J lost 15, with 17 bases in between. The DNA for the CDR3 is TGTGCCTGGAGTCCCTCTGCCCTCGGGGGGTTCTTC. Translated, it gives CAWSPSALGGFF.

The chain couples TRBV30 to TRBJ2-1; D not certain. Trimming took off 0 bases at V and 0 bases at J, with 9 bases between the two ends. The CDR3 totals 15 residues. The germline CDR1 and CDR2 sequences are GTSNPN and SVGIG (reference sequence). The chain's CDR3 is CAWSVGGFSYNEQFF. CDR3 bases: TGTGCCTGGAGTGTTGGTGGATTCTCCTACAATGAGCAGTTCTTC. The complete variable domain, with remaining parts taken from reference TRBV30 and TRBJ2-1, reads SQTIHQWPATLVQPVGSPLSLECTVEGTSNPNLYWYRQAAGRGLQLLFYSVGIGQISSEVPQNLSASRPQDRQFILSSKKLLLSDSGFYLCAWSVGGFSYNEQFFGPGTRLTVL.

This clone was observed a few times. This chain uses TRBV29-1 with TRBJ2-5, with D hard to call. The germline V and J ends were trimmed by 1 base and 7 bases, with 1 base remaining between them. There are 9 residues in the CDR3. Germline V gives CDR1 SQVTM, CDR2 ANQGSEA. The CDR3 loop reads CSVEGTQYF. Here the CDR3 DNA reads TGCAGCGTTGAAGGGACCCAGTACTTC. The variable domain in full, completed from reference TRBV29-1 and TRBJ2-5, reads SAVISQKPSRDICQRGTSLTIQCQVDSQVTMMFWYRQQPGQSLTLIATANQGSEATYESGFVIDKFPISRPNLTFSTLTVSNMSPEDSSIYLCSVEGTQYFGPGTRLLVL.